This paragraph reports one TCR beta chain. The antigen remains undetermined. This entry belongs to a study of cytomegalovirus exposure and HLA in healthy donors. Study results and caveats: Later analysis showed most CMV-associated TCR beta chains appearing HLA-restricted. Other equally common chains were less clonally expanded than HLA-associated TCR beta chains, a later analysis showed.

The CDR3 spans 15 residues. CDR1 SNHLY and CDR2 FYNNEI come from the germline V gene. 13 Jbeta primers and 60 Vbeta primers were used for the PCR. Produced via immunoSEQ multiplex PCR; TCRdb's table is partial and in-frame only. Of 160,000 or so clones listed, 81% are singletons. Sequenced: PBMCs. The chain couples TRBV2 to TRBJ2-5; weak D call: TRBD2 (7 bases). The J call is doubtful: the DNA matches TRBJ2-7 better. The source of this sequence is a woman aged 45-65 years in good health and CMV-seronegative. CDR3 loop: CASRGWGGITYEQYF. The CDR3, as DNA: TGTGCCAGCCGAGGGTGGGGGGGCATCACGTACGAGCAGTACTTC.